Sequencing of this T cell receptor beta chain was carried out in a study of T cells in women clearing cervical HPV infection. General observations from the study: Each sample's T-cell count was unknown, possibly confounding richness.

All donors had a single incident cervical HPV16 infection, not prevalent. Assay: immunoSEQ multiplex PCR; the TCRdb copy retains only in-frame clones and omits some. Across about 36,000 clones, the top ten clones capture less than 2% of the sample. With regard to this clone: The antigen remains unidentified.

Source material: blood buffy coat. This sequence was found in a woman between 18 and 75 years old with a cervical HPV16 infection that either progressed to CIN3+ or cleared (not recorded which).

Incomplete CDR3 DNA: TGCAGCGTTTTAGACAGCAACTATGGC. This sequence encodes CSVLDSNYG. In full, the CDR3 reads CSVLDSNYGYTF. The rearrangement uses TRBV29-1 and TRBJ1-2; TRBD1 is a possible D gene (5 bases). The CDR3 end lies 3 residues beyond the end of the read and is filled in from the germline J gene. Germline CDR1 reads SQVTM; CDR2 reads ANQGSEA. The CDR3 has 12 residues. Deletions cut 5 bases from V and 2 bases from J, with 9 bases between.